A selection of T cell receptor beta chains follows, all from one sample in a study of blood T cell repertoires in COVID-19. Measured with immunoSEQ multiplex PCR; TCRdb has only the in-frame clones, and not every one. The profile shows some 58,000 clones, roughly 84% of them singletons. Sequencing was carried out using peripheral blood. The receptors here all came from a man between 45 and 60 years old with active COVID-19. Each CDR3 is given with its conserved first and last residue. The order of the fields is J gene, V gene, D gene, clone size, CDR3 length, CDR3 protein, CDR3 DNA. The D gene is left open where the match is weak. Clone size is stated in some rows and not others, as once, few, many or a class when expanded.

TRBJ2-4,TRBV7-2,TRBD1,-,19,CASSSRTGGAEATKNIQYF,TGTGCCAGCAGCTCCAGGACAGGGGGCGCGGAGGCGACCAAAAACATTCAGTACTTC
TRBJ1-4,TRBV10-3,-,-,16,CAISESLEGGREKLFF,TGTGCCATCAGTGAGTCGCTAGAGGGCGGTCGAGAAAAACTGTTTTTT
TRBJ1-2,TRBV27,-,-,15,CASRKQALINYGYTF,TGTGCCAGCAGAAAACAGGCCCTCATTAACTATGGCTACACCTTC
TRBJ1-1,TRBV9,-,-,16,CASSVDPTAAVTEAFF,TGTGCCAGCAGCGTAGACCCTACAGCAGCTGTAACTGAAGCTTTCTTT
TRBJ2-7,TRBV5-4,-,-,13,CASSLTGSYEQYF,TGTGCCAGCAGCTTAACAGGGTCCTACGAGCAGTACTTC
TRBJ2-1,TRBV18,-,-,15,CASSPPLRYYNEQFF,TGTGCCAGCTCACCACCTTTGCGCTACTACAATGAGCAGTTCTTC
TRBJ2-2,TRBV27,TRBD2,-,16,CASRTTSGGAIGELFF,TGTGCCAGCAGAACGACTAGCGGGGGGGCAATCGGGGAGCTGTTTTTT
TRBJ1-1,TRBV7-9,-,-,16,CASSPTGGRGWTEAFF,TGTGCCAGCAGCCCAACCGGCGGAAGGGGCTGGACTGAAGCTTTCTTT
TRBJ2-5,TRBV2,-,once,13,CASSPNGPETQYF,TGTGCCAGCAGCCCCAATGGGCCGGAGACCCAGTACTTC
TRBJ2-5,TRBV18,TRBD1,-,18,CASSPSRDSIRSRETQYF,TGTGCCAGCTCACCAAGCCGGGACAGTATTAGGAGTCGTGAGACCCAGTACTTC
TRBJ1-4,TRBV4-3,-,once,16,CASSREPGLTNEKLFF,TGCGCCAGCAGCCGCGAACCGGGACTGACTAATGAAAAACTGTTTTTT
TRBJ2-1,TRBV7-3,-,-,16,CASSLMALASYNEQFF,TGTGCCAGCAGCTTAATGGCCCTAGCGTCCTACAATGAGCAGTTCTTC
TRBJ2-6,TRBV5-6,TRBD1,once,17,CASRKFRQGAGANVLTF,TGTGCCAGCAGGAAATTTAGACAGGGGGCAGGGGCCAACGTCCTGACTTTC
TRBJ1-1,TRBV6-5,-,-,15,CASSYSAGRSTEAFF,TGTGCCAGCAGTTACTCCGCAGGGCGGTCCACTGAAGCTTTCTTT
TRBJ1-1,TRBV11-3,-,-,13,CASSIYQNTEAFF,TGTGCCAGCAGCATCTATCAGAACACTGAAGCTTTCTTT
TRBJ2-1,TRBV27,-,-,14,CASSPQISPNEQFF,TGTGCCAGCAGTCCCCAGATATCCCCTAATGAGCAGTTCTTC
TRBJ2-2,TRBV18,-,-,12,CASSPGSGELFF,TGTGCCAGCTCACCTGGGAGTGGAGAGCTGTTTTTT
TRBJ2-5,TRBV29-1,-,once,13,CSVSATSQETQYF,TGCAGCGTTTCCGCCACGAGCCAAGAGACCCAGTACTTC
TRBJ2-1,TRBV5-1,TRBD2,-,16,CASSPPLGTNYNEQFF,TGCGCCAGCAGCCCCCCCTTGGGGACTAACTACAATGAGCAGTTCTTC
TRBJ2-7,TRBV24-1,-,once,16,CATSDNRADGSYEQYF,TGTGCCACCAGTGATAATCGAGCGGACGGCTCCTACGAGCAGTACTTC
TRBJ1-1,TRBV9,-,-,14,CASSVAGGFTEAFF,TGTGCCAGCAGCGTAGCGGGCGGGTTCACTGAAGCTTTCTTT
TRBJ1-1,TRBV30,TRBD1,-,14,CASGQGLLNTEAFF,TGTGCCTCTGGACAGGGGCTCCTGAACACTGAAGCTTTCTTT
TRBJ1-2,TRBV9,-,-,15,CASSVADRNRYGYTF,TGTGCCAGCAGCGTAGCTGACAGAAATCGCTATGGCTACACCTTC
TRBJ1-1,TRBV5-1,-,-,11,CASSLGPEAFF,TGCGCCAGCAGCTTGGGGCCCGAAGCTTTCTTT
TRBJ2-7,TRBV25-1,-,-,16,CASSELGQGGSYEQYF,TGTGCCAGCAGTGAATTAGGGCAGGGGGGCTCCTACGAGCAGTACTTC